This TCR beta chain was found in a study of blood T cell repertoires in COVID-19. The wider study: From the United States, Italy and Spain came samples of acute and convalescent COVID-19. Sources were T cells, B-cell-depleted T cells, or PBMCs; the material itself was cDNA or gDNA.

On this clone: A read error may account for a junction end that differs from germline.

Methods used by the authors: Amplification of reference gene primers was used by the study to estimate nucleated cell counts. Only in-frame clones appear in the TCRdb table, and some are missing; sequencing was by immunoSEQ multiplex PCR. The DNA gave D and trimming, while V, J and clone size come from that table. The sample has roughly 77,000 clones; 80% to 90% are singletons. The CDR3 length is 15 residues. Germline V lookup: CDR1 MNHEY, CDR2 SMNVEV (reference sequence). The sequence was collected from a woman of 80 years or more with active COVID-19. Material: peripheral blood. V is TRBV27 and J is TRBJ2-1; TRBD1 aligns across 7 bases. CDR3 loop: CASSSLLRDSYEQFF. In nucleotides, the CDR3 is TGTGCCAGCAGTTCCCTCCTCCGGGACAGTTATGAACAGTTCTTC.